This passage covers 21 T cell receptor beta chains from one sample sequenced in a study of blood T cell repertoires in COVID-19 (TCRdb year 2020). Library creation used the immunoSEQ multiplex PCR assay. Drawn from immuneACCESS, this table holds only the in-frame rearrangements with V and J called that TCRdb kept. Clones are partly lost; checked studies trace under half to an unresolved V gene and leave the rest unexplained. The sample table records about 220,000 clones; roughly 80% of these occur just once. The biggest ten clones account for around 7.3% of the sample. Sequences were obtained from peripheral blood. The receptor set was obtained from a woman aged 70-85 years with acute or convalescent COVID-19.

This chain connects TRBV5-1 to TRBJ1-4, with TRBD1 matching 7 bases. Germline V lookup: CDR1 SGHRS, CDR2 YFSETQ. The CDR3 is 13 residues long. Trimming took 5 bases from V and 8 from J; bases not matched to a gene: 6. CDR3 sequence: CASSTGEGEKLFF. In DNA, the CDR3 is TGCGCCAGCAGTACAGGGGAAGGCGAAAAACTGTTTTTT.

The count of this clone is one. The chain is built from TRBV27 and TRBJ1-4, with unresolved D. This CDR3 region has 14 residues. Deletions cut 3 bases from V and 4 bases from J, with 9 bases between. The germline V gene has CDR1 MNHEY and CDR2 SMNVEV (reference sequence). The CDR3, as DNA: TGTGCCAGCAGTTTTTCTCGTTTTAATGAAAAACTGTTTTTT. Protein sequence: CASSFSRFNEKLFF.

The chain carries TRBV4-1 and TRBJ1-3, with a possible D match to TRBD1 (5 bases). Trimming left V 4 bases short and J 0 bases short, with 16 bases between. The germline CDR1 and CDR2 sequences are MGHRA and YSYEKL. The CDR3 loop spans 17 amino acids. The CDR3 nucleotides are TGCGCCAGCAGCCTTTATCCCACAGGCGGCTCTGGAAACACCATATATTTT. It codes for CASSLYPTGGSGNTIYF.

This sequence joins TRBV30 and TRBJ1-5; 11 positions agree with TRBD1. The CDR3 has 14 amino acids. V lost 1 base to trimming and J lost 5 bases; unmatched junction nucleotides: 1. Germline CDR1 is GTSNPN and CDR2 is SVGIG (reference sequence). CDR3 loop: CAWSGTGGYQPQHF. The CDR3 DNA reads TGTGCCTGGAGTGGGACAGGGGGCTATCAGCCCCAGCATTTT.

The J gene is TRBJ1-6, the V gene TRBV7-2; D gene ambiguous. CDR3 size: 15 residues. Germline lookup yields CDR1 SGHTA and CDR2 FQGNSA. The V and J ends lost 4 bases and 3 bases respectively, with 10 bases between them. The CDR3 is CASSSTVLYNSPLHF. The CDR3 coding sequence is TGTGCCAGCAGCTCTACGGTCCTCTATAATTCACCCCTCCACTTT. Together with reference TRBV7-2 and TRBJ1-6, the CDR3 gives the full variable domain: GAGVSQSPSNKVTEKGKDVELRCDPISGHTALYWYRQSLGQGLEFLIYFQGNSAPDKSGLPSDRFSAERTGGSVSTLTIQRTQQEDSAVYLCASSSTVLYNSPLHFGNGTRLTVT.

This rearrangement joins TRBV2 to TRBJ1-5, with 9 nucleotides matching TRBD1. CDR3 length equals 14 residues. After removal of 8 bases from V and 2 bases from J, the junction contained 4 bases not matched to a gene. The germline V gene has CDR1 SNHLY and CDR2 FYNNEI. This CDR3 reads CASCRDRGNQPQHF. In DNA form, the CDR3 reads TGTGCCAGCTGCCGGGACAGGGGCAATCAGCCCCAGCATTTT.

This chain connects TRBV18 to TRBJ2-1; 7 nucleotides line up with TRBD2. The CDR3 totals 15 residues. J lost 1 base, V lost 2 bases, and 2 bases had no gene match. Germline-derived CDR1 and CDR2 are KGHSH and LQKENI. CDR3 loop: CASSPGRGSYNEQFF. The CDR3 DNA sequence: TGTGCCAGCTCACCAGGGAGGGGATCCTACAATGAGCAGTTCTTC.

This clone was seen a single time. The rearrangement links TRBV6-5 to TRBJ1-2; no clear D. The CDR3 contains 14 residues. Germline assignment: CDR1 MNHEY and CDR2 SVGAGI. V lost 8 bases and J lost 0, with 13 bases in between. The CDR3 region has the DNA TGTGCCAGCCTCGGCGGACTGCCTAACTATGGCTACACCTTC. Translating gives CASLGGLPNYGYTF.

This clone came up once. V is TRBV11-2 and J is TRBJ2-2; 14 bases are a match to TRBD2. Germline V gives CDR1 SGHAT, CDR2 FQNNGV. V trimming: 7 bases; J trimming: 4 bases; junction bases outside the gene matches: 5. CDR3 length equals 16 residues. The CDR3 DNA is TGTGCCAGCACCGCGACTAGCGGGGGGGCCACCGGGGAGCTGTTTTTT. It specifies CASTATSGGATGELFF.

CDR3 bases: TGTGCCAGCGGGGCTTACTCCTACGAGCAGTACTTC. Translation: CASGAYSYEQYF. The chain has TRBV7-2 and TRBJ2-7; TRBD1 is a possible D gene (5 bases). CDR1 is SGHTA and CDR2 is FQGNSA in the germline V gene. V lost 8 bases to trimming and J lost 0 bases, with 8 bases between them. The CDR3 runs to 12 residues.

The V call is TRBV2, the J call TRBJ1-6; TRBD1 matches at 8 bases. The CDR3 is 14 residues long. Germline CDR1 reads SNHLY; CDR2 reads FYNNEI. With 5 bases clipped from V and 6 bases from J, the junction kept 3 bases outside the gene matches. CDR3 sequence: CASSTGGGNSPLHF. For the CDR3, the DNA is TGTGCCAGCAGTACAGGGGGTGGTAATTCACCCCTCCACTTT. Full variable domain (missing parts from reference TRBV2 and TRBJ1-6): EPEVTQTPSHQVTQMGQEVILRCVPISNHLYFYWYRQILGQKVEFLVSFYNNEISEKSEIFDDQFSVERPDGSNFTLKIRSTKLEDSAMYFCASSTGGGNSPLHFGNGTRLTVT.

The chain recombines TRBV9 with TRBJ2-3; 11 bases map to TRBD2. V was pared by 5 bases and J by 0 bases, with 8 bases of the junction left unmatched. Germline CDR1 and CDR2: SGDLS and YYNGEE. The CDR3 is made up of 17 amino acids. The CDR3 coding sequence is TGTGCCAGCAGTTCTGGGGCTAGCGGGGGGAGCACAGATACGCAGTATTTT. Its protein product is CASSSGASGGSTDTQYF.

The V call is TRBV18, the J call TRBJ1-3; no clear D gene. Germline V gives CDR1 KGHSH, CDR2 LQKENI. The CDR3 runs 15 residues. The ends were cut back, 2 bases at V and 1 base at J, with 9 bases in the middle. The CDR3, as DNA: TGTGCCAGCTCACCATCTGGTAGTTCTGGAAACACCATATATTTT. The encoded protein is CASSPSGSSGNTIYF. Looking up the rest from reference TRBV18 and TRBJ1-3 gives the full variable domain: NAGVMQNPRHLVRRRGQEARLRCSPMKGHSHVYWYRQLPEEGLKFMVYLQKENIIDESGMPKERFSAEFPKEGPSILRIQQVVRGDSAAYFCASSPSGSSGNTIYFGEGSWLTVV.

This chain uses TRBV6-5 with TRBJ2-5; D possibly corresponds to TRBD1 (5 bases). Germline V gives CDR1 MNHEY, CDR2 SVGAGI. The CDR3 loop spans 15 amino acids. V was trimmed by 5 bases and J by 5 bases, leaving 18 bases between them. The CDR3 is CASSPTDKPLETQYF. In DNA, the CDR3 is TGTGCCAGCAGTCCGACGGACAAGCCTTTGGAGACCCAGTACTTC.

V is TRBV20-1 and J is TRBJ2-5; 9 positions agree with TRBD2. The germline gives CDR1 DFQATT, CDR2 SNEGSKA (reference sequence). The V gene end was trimmed by 3 bases and the J gene end by 3 bases; junction bases not matched to a gene: 8. There are 15 residues in the CDR3. The CDR3 sequence is CSASGGGAGKETQYF. CDR3 nucleotide sequence: TGCAGTGCTAGTGGCGGGGGGGCCGGTAAAGAGACCCAGTACTTC.

The CDR3 nucleotides are TGTGCCAGCAGCTTAAGGACAGGGTGGGATACGCAGTATTTT. It translates to CASSLRTGWDTQYF. The chain joins TRBV7-6 to TRBJ2-3, with 8 bases identical to TRBD1. V gave up 2 bases and J gave up 6 bases; unmatched junction bases: 4. Germline V gene sequence: CDR1 SGHVS, CDR2 FNYEAQ. This CDR3 spans 14 amino acids.

This clone occurred once. J is TRBJ2-2 and V is TRBV7-2; 7 nucleotides match TRBD2. The V gene's germline CDR1 is SGHTA and CDR2 FQGNSA. V gave up 0 bases and J gave up 6 bases; unmatched junction bases: 10. This CDR3 is 17 amino acids long. Here the CDR3 DNA reads TGTGCCAGCAGCTTAGCGCGGAGCGGGGTGGCGGCCGGGGAGCTGTTTTTT. Its protein product is CASSLARSGVAAGELFF. The variable domain in full, with the rest retrieved from reference TRBV7-2 and TRBJ2-2, is GAGVSQSPSNKVTEKGKDVELRCDPISGHTALYWYRQSLGQGLEFLIYFQGNSAPDKSGLPSDRFSAERTGGSVSTLTIQRTQQEDSAVYLCASSLARSGVAAGELFFGEGSRLTVL.

The genes are TRBV30 and TRBJ1-2; D call uncertain. Trimming shortened V by 5 bases and J by 4 bases, and 8 bases separated the two germline ends. The germline V gene has CDR1 GTSNPN and CDR2 SVGIG (reference sequence). This CDR3 has 11 amino acids. CDR3 in DNA: TGTGCCTGGGGGCTGGGCTATGGCTACACCTTC. Its protein is CAWGLGYGYTF.

The chain carries TRBV5-1 and TRBJ2-4; the match to TRBD1 covers 8 bases. J was trimmed by 6 bases and V by 3 bases; bases with no gene match: 8. Looked up from germline, CDR1 is SGHRS and CDR2 is YFSETQ. This CDR3 comprises 15 residues. The DNA for the CDR3 is TGCGCCAGCAGCTCCGGACAGGGTTCAGTAAACATTCAGTACTTC. It yields the protein CASSSGQGSVNIQYF.

V is TRBV19 and J is TRBJ2-2; D may be TRBD1 (5 bases). Germline CDR1 reads LNHDA; CDR2 reads SQIVND (reference sequence). V shed 4 bases and J shed 1 base, with 7 bases lying between them. The CDR3 covers 14 residues. The CDR3 region is CASSTQENTGELFF. DNA of the CDR3: TGTGCCAGTAGTACACAGGAGAACACCGGGGAGCTGTTTTTT. Based on the CDR3 plus reference TRBV19 and TRBJ2-2, the full variable domain is DGGITQSPKYLFRKEGQNVTLSCEQNLNHDAMYWYRQDPGQGLRLIYYSQIVNDFQKGDIAEGYSVSREKKESFPLTVTSAQKNPTAFYLCASSTQENTGELFFGEGSRLTVL.

This clone occurred a few times. CDR3 residues: CASSLSGGEQYF. CDR3 sequence (DNA): TGTGCCAGCAGCCTTAGCGGGGGGGAGCAGTATTTT. The V call is TRBV3-1 (or the pseudogene TRBV3-2), the J call TRBJ2-3, with 11 bases lining up with TRBD2. V shed 4 bases, J shed 11 bases, and the junction held 2 bases outside the gene matches. The CDR3 runs 12 residues. CDR1 is LGHDT and CDR2 is YNNKEL in the germline V gene (reference sequence).